A single sample is the source of the 28 T cell receptor beta chains below, sequenced in a study of blood T cells in healthy people across ages. For the second PCR, which ran for roughly 6 to 11 cycles, a sample-barcoded 5' primer and a J-beta primer mix were used. TCRdb reprocessed the 5' RACE reads via MiXCR and lists one record per CDR3 protein. The sample shows 700,000 to 850,000 distinct CDR3 sequences, under 40% of them seen only once. Specimen: blood. The source is a man between 18 and 35 years old in good health.

V is TRBV2 and J is TRBJ1-2, with 10 bases lining up with TRBD1. The CDR3 has 16 residues. J gave up 3 bases and V 3 bases, and 7 bases lay outside the gene matches. Germline V gene data show CDR1 as SNHLY and CDR2 as FYNNEI. The CDR3 DNA reads as TGTGCCAGCAGTGATGGCGACAGGGGGCGCGACTATGGCTACACCTTC. Protein product: CASSDGDRGRDYGYTF.

This clonotype was observed once. A read error may produce the germline difference seen at one junction end. The chain couples TRBV6-1 to TRBJ2-5; D is perhaps TRBD2 (5 bases). CDR1 and CDR2 from the germline V gene are MNHNS and SASEGT. CDR3 length equals 11 residues. In nucleotides, the CDR3 is TGTGTCAGCAGTGAAAGATGGGAGCAGTACTTC. Translating it yields CVSSERWEQYF.

The chain couples TRBV11-2 to TRBJ1-6; the D is unclear. The CDR3 has 14 residues. Trimming stripped 5 bases from V and 5 bases from J, with 10 bases between. Germline CDR1 SGHAT, CDR2 FQNNGV. CDR3 region: CASSTRTDNSPLHF. CDR3 sequence (DNA): TGTGCCAGCAGCACCCGGACGGATAATTCACCCCTCCACTTT.

The chain is built from TRBV11-1 and TRBJ2-2; either TRBD1 or TRBD2 may supply D (5 bases each). The CDR3 is 14 residues long. Germline V gene lookup returns CDR1 SGHAT and CDR2 FQDESV (reference sequence). Between the trimmed V and J ends, which lost 2 bases and 3 bases, there was a span of 7 bases. CDR3 nucleotide sequence: TGTGCCAGCAGCTTACAGGGAGACACCGGGGAGCTGTTTTTT. Its protein is CASSLQGDTGELFF.

Worth noting for this clonotype: One end of the junction does not line up with germline, which may come from a read error. V and J are TRBV4-1 and TRBJ2-3, with 7 bases identical to TRBD2. Per germline, CDR1 MGHRA and CDR2 YSYEKL. CDR3 length: 14 amino acids. CDR3 coding DNA: TGCGCCGGCAGAAGAGCGGGGTCGACAGATACGCAGTATTTT. This translates into CAGRRAGSTDTQYF.

This clonotype appeared a few times. V and J are TRBV18 and TRBJ2-1; a possible D gene is TRBD2 (6 bases). The J call is uncertain, as TRBJ2-7 better fits the DNA end. The CDR3 spans 17 residues. Germline values: CDR1 KGHSH, CDR2 LQKENI. CDR3 region: CASSPPSGVGPYNEQYF. The CDR3 DNA reads as TGTGCCAGCTCACCACCGTCGGGAGTGGGACCCTACAATGAGCAGTACTTC.

This clonotype was seen many times. The CDR3 region has the DNA TGTGCCAGCAGTTTGTTGGGGCTAGCGGGGGATACGCAGTATTTT. Translating it yields CASSLLGLAGDTQYF. The gene calls are TRBV12-3 or TRBV12-4 and TRBJ2-3; 9 nucleotides align to TRBD2. The CDR3 runs to 15 residues. Germline trimming cut 3 bases from V and 6 bases from J; bases unmatched to any gene: 7.

The rearrangement joins TRBV20-1 to TRBJ2-1; the match to TRBD1 covers 7 bases. The CDR3 spans 12 residues. Germline V CDR1 and CDR2: DFQATT, SNEGSKA (reference sequence). The ends lost 7 bases at V and 10 bases at J; junction bases unmatched: 10. The CDR3 sequence is CSVRDLTGEQFF. The CDR3 DNA reads TGCAGTGTGAGAGATCTGACAGGGGAGCAGTTCTTC.

As concerns this clonotype: The DNA is left out, because the CDR3 cannot be placed on it with certainty; the CDR3 is given as TCRdb lists it. The V call is TRBV29-1, the J call TRBJ1-2; no check of the table's D call, TRBD1, against the DNA was made. The germline V gene has CDR1 SQVTM and CDR2 ANQGSEA. A total of 12 residues make up the CDR3, ends included. The CDR3 here is CSVAQGSGGHTF.

The chain has TRBV15 and TRBJ2-7, with 7 bases fitting TRBD1. Looked up from germline, CDR1 is LNHNV and CDR2 is YYDKDF (reference sequence). The CDR3 sequence is 14 residues long. Trimming removed 6 bases from V and 5 bases from J; junction bases left unmatched: 10. The CDR3 nucleotides read TGTGCCACCAGTGCCGACAGGGCCAACCACGAGCAGTACTTC. Residues: CATSADRANHEQYF.

The chain employs TRBV4-2 and TRBJ1-2; D possibly corresponds to TRBD1 (6 bases). Germline V gene sequence: CDR1 LGHNA, CDR2 YNFKEQ. This CDR3 comprises 14 residues. Trimming took 1 base from V and 6 from J, leaving 12 bases between them. The CDR3 sequence is CASSQGAGGDGYTF. The CDR3 DNA reads as TGTGCCAGCAGCCAAGGGGCCGGGGGCGATGGCTACACCTTC.

The genes are TRBV5-1 and TRBJ1-6; possibly TRBD1 for D (5 bases). CDR1 is SGHRS, CDR2 YFSETQ, per germline. Trimming took off 0 bases at V and 4 bases at J, with 11 bases between the two ends. The CDR3 runs to 16 residues. The CDR3 reads CASSLGSDSYNSPLHF. The CDR3 DNA is TGCGCCAGCAGCTTGGGCTCCGACAGTTATAATTCACCCCTCCACTTT.

This clonotype occurred a few times. The genes are TRBV20-1 and TRBJ2-5, with a weak D call TRBD2 (6 bases). This CDR3 spans 15 amino acids. Germline V gene data show CDR1 as DFQATT and CDR2 as SNEGSKA (reference sequence). V shed 1 base and J shed 11 bases, with 23 bases lying between them. CDR3 in amino acids: CSARGPSGPNNEQYF. The CDR3 DNA sequence: TGCAGTGCTAGAGGTCCCAGCGGGCCTAACAATGAGCAGTACTTC.

About this clonotype itself: The missing conserved phenylalanine or tryptophan at the end of this CDR3 makes a read error likely. The chain carries TRBV4-3 and TRBJ1-5; TRBD1 aligns across 9 bases. J lost 4 bases, V lost 3 bases, and 7 bases had no gene match. CDR3 length: 16 amino acids. Germline CDR1 is LGHNA and CDR2 is YSLEER. Written as DNA, the CDR3 is TGCGCCAGCAGCCAGAGCCCGGGACAGGGAAATCAGCCCCAGCATCTT. Protein sequence: CASSQSPGQGNQPQHL.

This clonotype was seen just once. Since a much larger clone is just one base distant, this may be a read error. The chain recombines TRBV10-3 with TRBJ2-1, with TRBD2 matching over 7 bases. Germline V gene sequence: CDR1 ENHRY, CDR2 SYGVKD. The CDR3 sequence is 14 residues long. CDR3 nucleotides: TGTGCCACCATTTTGGGGGGGGAAAACAAGGAGCAGTTCTTC. The encoded protein is CATILGGENKEQFF.

Only a few counts were recorded for this clonotype. The rearrangement joins TRBV11-2 to TRBJ2-3, with no clear D. Germline V lookup: CDR1 SGHAT, CDR2 FQNNGV. This CDR3 spans 18 amino acids. Trimming took off 2 bases at V and 0 bases at J, with 18 bases between the two ends. The CDR3 nucleotides are TGTGCCAGCAGCTTACGCAGTACTCCACTCACTAGCACAGATACGCAGTATTTT. Amino acid sequence: CASSLRSTPLTSTDTQYF.

The rearrangement links TRBV28 to TRBJ2-1, with D perhaps TRBD1 or TRBD2 (6 bases each). The DNA end lines up better with TRBJ2-7; the J call may be wrong. Germline CDR1 and CDR2: MDHEN and SYDVKM. The CDR3 sequence is 19 residues long. The chain's CDR3 is CAVPPSSGGPTSSYNEQYF. Here the CDR3 DNA reads TGTGCCGTTCCCCCTAGCTCTGGGGGGCCGACGAGCTCCTACAATGAGCAGTACTTC.

This clonotype was recorded at least ten times. In DNA, the CDR3 is TGTGCCAGCAGCCCACCTGAGGGGGGGATAACAGATACGCAGTATTTT. Protein sequence: CASSPPEGGITDTQYF. The genes are TRBV7-2 and TRBJ2-3, with D perhaps TRBD2 (7 bases). The CDR3 is 16 amino acids. Trimming pared 5 bases from V and 3 bases from J, leaving 18 bases between. The germline V gene encodes CDR1 SGHTA and CDR2 FQGNSA.

The chain is built from TRBV20-1 and TRBJ2-5, with TRBD2 matching 14 bases. V was clipped by 5 bases and J by 10 bases; unmatched bases: 6. Per germline, CDR1 DFQATT and CDR2 SNEGSKA (reference sequence). CDR3 size: 13 residues. CDR3 sequence: CSAGLAGGPLQYF. The DNA for the CDR3 is TGCAGTGCTGGACTAGCGGGGGGCCCTCTCCAGTACTTC.

To note about this clonotype: One junction end does not reproduce the germline sequence, and a read error may be involved. V usage is TRBV7-9 and J usage is TRBJ1-1, with 8 bases identical to TRBD1. CDR3 length equals 15 residues. CDR1 is SEHNR and CDR2 is FQNEAQ in the germline V gene (reference sequence). The CDR3 DNA reads as TGTGCCAGCAGCCCCCGGACAGGGCGGAGCACTGAAGCTTTTTTT. Translating it yields CASSPRTGRSTEAFF.

This clonotype was detected a few times. This chain connects TRBV12-5 to TRBJ2-1; D unclear. The CDR3 is made up of 14 amino acids. Trimming stripped 8 bases from V and 8 bases from J, with 19 bases between. The germline gives CDR1 LGHNT, CDR2 FRNRAP. This CDR3 reads CASLGPSSVDEQFF. DNA for the CDR3: TGTGCTAGTCTAGGACCGAGTAGTGTAGATGAGCAGTTCTTC.

V is TRBV28 and J is TRBJ2-2, with unresolved D. V was pared by 6 bases and J by 2 bases, with 7 bases between. The CDR3 loop spans 13 amino acids. CDR1 is MDHEN, CDR2 SYDVKM, per germline. The CDR3 DNA is TGTGCCAGCAGCCACCGAAACACCGGGGAGCTGTTTTTT. Translation gives CASSHRNTGELFF. Looking up the rest from reference TRBV28 and TRBJ2-2 gives the full variable domain: DVKVTQSSRYLVKRTGEKVFLECVQDMDHENMFWYRQDPGLGLRLIYFSYDVKMKEKGDIPEGYSVSREKKERFSLILESASTNQTSMYLCASSHRNTGELFFGEGSRLTVL.

This clonotype was picked up a small number of times. The gene calls are TRBV10-3 and TRBJ1-5, with 7 positions matching TRBD1. The CDR3 is made up of 17 amino acids. Losses at the gene ends were 0 bases for V and 6 bases for J; bases not matched to a gene: 11. CDR1 and CDR2 from the germline V gene are ENHRY and SYGVKD. In nucleotides, the CDR3 is TGTGCCATCAGTGAGTCGTTAATGGGACAGTCGGTTCAGCCCCAGCATTTT. Translation gives CAISESLMGQSVQPQHF.

The chain joins TRBV6-2 or TRBV6-3 to TRBJ2-7, with 14 bases aligning to TRBD2. Germline V gives CDR1 MNHEY, CDR2 SVGEGT. With V trimmed by 2 bases and J by 6 bases, 9 bases remained unmatched. The CDR3 runs 17 residues. CDR3 bases: TGTGCCAGCAGTTACCCTGGACTAGCGGGGGGCCGGAGCGAGCAGTACTTC. This sequence encodes CASSYPGLAGGRSEQYF.

The V and J genes are TRBV6-6 and TRBJ2-3; D might be TRBD2 (6 bases). V was clipped by 0 bases and J by 0 bases, with 7 bases between them. CDR3 length: 15 residues. CDR1 is MNHNY, CDR2 SVGAGI, per germline (reference sequence). As DNA, the CDR3 is TGTGCCAGCAGTTACTCGGGACTCAGCACAGATACGCAGTATTTT. Its translation is CASSYSGLSTDTQYF.

Many counts were recorded for this clonotype. The chain combines TRBV2 with TRBJ2-7; no definite D call. Germline CDR1 reads SNHLY; CDR2 reads FYNNEI. This CDR3 is 12 amino acids long. Trimming shortened V by 4 bases and J by 3 bases, and 7 bases separated the two germline ends. CDR3 DNA sequence: TGTGCCAGCAGTGGCACAAACTACGAGCAGTACTTC. This gives the protein CASSGTNYEQYF.

This clonotype has more than one count but fewer than ten. The chain employs TRBV7-2 and TRBJ1-6; 8 bases align to TRBD1. In germline, CDR1 is SGHTA, CDR2 FQGNSA. The CDR3 totals 16 residues. The J segment lost 5 bases and the V segment lost 3 bases, leaving 6 bases of the junction unmatched. In nucleotides, the CDR3 is TGTGCCAGCAGCTTGCGTCAGGGGGCGAATAATTCACCCCTCCACTTT. Residues: CASSLRQGANNSPLHF. Variable domain in full (rest from reference TRBV7-2 and TRBJ1-6): GAGVSQSPSNKVTEKGKDVELRCDPISGHTALYWYRQSLGQGLEFLIYFQGNSAPDKSGLPSDRFSAERTGGSVSTLTIQRTQQEDSAVYLCASSLRQGANNSPLHFGNGTRLTVT.

This clonotype occurred a few times. The CDR3 sequence is CASKTGDQPQHF. The CDR3 DNA sequence: TGTGCCAGCAAGACAGGGGATCAGCCCCAGCATTTT. J is TRBJ1-5 and V is TRBV6-5, with TRBD1 identical over 8 bases. The trim removed 7 bases at V and 5 bases at J, leaving 1 base unmatched. The CDR3 runs to 12 residues. Germline V gives CDR1 MNHEY, CDR2 SVGAGI.